The present TCR beta chain was sequenced within a study of blood T cell repertoires in COVID-19 (dated by TCRdb to about 2020). For the study in its entirety: The collaborator samples originated in the United States, Italy and Spain and spanned the acute and convalescent phases of COVID-19. Subjects who had been exposed to COVID-19, were actively infected with it, or had recovered from it provided the deeply sampled blood TCRbeta repertoires that made up the dataset. Where HLA class I and class II types were available, the types were taken from metadata supplied by the sample provider, not from assay-based typing. A de-identified subject ID, COVID-19 status, age in years and sex were almost always included in the sample metadata. The repertoires were released in a freely available public database meant as a resource for research on the immune response to SARS-CoV-2. The material from the prospective study consisted of cDNA or gDNA derived from T cells, B-cell-depleted T cells, or PBMCs. Samples were obtained from the ongoing ImmuneRACE study (first 160 participants) and from over 1,000 subjects provided by 6 global collaborators.

TCRbeta CDR3 regions were amplified from genomic DNA by means of the immunoSEQ Assay, a bias-controlled multiplex PCR. The study's own analysis went as follows. Within the assay, amplification of reference gene primers was used to estimate how many nucleated cells each sample contained. To quantify the absolute abundance of each unique TCRbeta CDR3 rearrangement, sequence reads were collapsed and filtered. For each sample, productive Simpson clonality was calculated as the square root of Simpson's diversity index across productive rearrangements. As stored in TCRdb, this immuneACCESS dataset retains in-frame rearrangements with V and J assigned. A fraction of the clones does not appear; measured against another copy, unresolved V genes explain less than half of the discrepancy, and the remainder lacks a known reason. D and trimming come from the DNA, and the V and J calls and clone size come from that table. Recorded for this sample are 190,000 or so clones; 85% of them occurred a single time. The ten largest account for 18% of the sample.

In the prospective study, participants were about 18 to 95 years old, resided in approximately 25 geographic areas of the United States, and were enrolled through a virtual design. In the prospective study, participants were assigned to cohorts based on the clinical history participants reported in a screening survey and a study questionnaire. Recovered participants in ImmuneRACE Cohort 3 were defined as having two consecutive negative NP/OP PCR tests, clearance from a healthcare professional, or resolution of symptoms. Each participant in the prospective study had whole blood, serum and a nasopharyngeal or oropharyngeal swab collected by mobile phlebotomists. Prospective study participants could optionally give additional blood draws and questionnaires over a roughly two-month period. Prospective study blood samples were shipped either frozen or at room temperature before DNA extraction. This clone was counted a single time. The specificity of this receptor is unknown. No much larger clonotype is one base removed from it; base qualities were not supplied. In the same sample, other DNA sequences code for this CDR3.

CDR1 and CDR2 are read off the germline V gene as SGHDN and FVKESK. Trimming accounts for 3 bases at V and 5 bases at J, while the number of junction bases matched to no gene is 0. The CDR3, from cysteine to phenylalanine, totals 13 residues. Only the CDR3 part of the read is kept: 39 bases, read in frame from the first base. Overall study results and their limits: How much clinical and demographic metadata was included differed by source and by participant, and the metadata was provided uncurated.

What was sequenced was PBMCs or T cells enriched from blood (not recorded which). The rearranged segments are TRBV14 and TRBJ1-2; 10 central bases correspond to TRBD1. This clonotype was obtained from a man in his forties who had recovered from COVID-19. The nucleotide sequence is TGTGCCAGCAGCCAGGGACAGGGGTATGGCTACACCTTC. It encodes CASSQGQGYGYTF. Outside the CDR3, residues come from the reference TRBV14 and TRBJ1-2 proteins, so the full variable domain is: EAGVTQFPSHSVIEKGQTVTLRCDPISGHDNLYWYRRVMGKEIKFLLHFVKESKQDESGMPNNRFLAERTGGTYSTLKVQPAELEDSGVYFCASSQGQGYGYTFGSGTRLTVV.